The 3 T cell receptor beta chains given below trace back to one sample, sequenced in a study of regulatory T cells in long-lasting Graves disease. Through Arm-PCR of CDR3 regions and iRepertoire HTBI primers, TCR beta libraries were built. MiXCR, applied by TCRdb to the multiplex PCR reads, yields one record per CDR3 protein. The repertoire holds hundreds of thousands of distinct CDR3 sequences, 15% to 20% seen once, with roughly 27% in the top ten. Stated time point: persistent/refractory GD, antithyroid drugs over 5 years with positive TRAb. From PBMCs, RNA was extracted and then used to make the TCR library. This specimen was peripheral blood mononuclear cells (PBMCs), taken when the disease was refractory, from a patient treated with antithyroid drugs. These receptors were collected from a female donor with Graves disease.

The chain combines TRBV20-1 with TRBJ2-7, with 8 bases fitting TRBD1. V shed 1 base and J 0 bases; nucleotides not matched to a gene: 8. The CDR3 runs 16 residues. CDR1 and CDR2 from the germline V gene are DFQATT and SNEGSKA (reference sequence). CDR3 nucleotides: TGCAGTGCTAGAGGGGGGCGGACAGGGACCTCCTACGAGCAGTACTTC. Protein: CSARGGRTGTSYEQYF.

This clonotype was detected ten times or more. The chain combines TRBV18 with TRBJ2-5, with TRBD1 matching over 8 bases. V trimming: 3 bases; J trimming: 5 bases; junction bases outside the gene matches: 5. Per the germline V gene, CDR1 is KGHSH and CDR2 is LQKENI. The CDR3 is 14 residues long. CDR3 nucleotides: TGTGCCAGCTCACCTTGGACAGGGACGGAGACCCAGTACTTC. This gives the protein CASSPWTGTETQYF.

This chain uses TRBV7-3 with TRBJ1-5; D uncertain. CDR1 and CDR2 from the germline V gene are SGHTA and FQGTGA. Trimming took off 4 bases at V and 4 bases at J, with 23 bases between the two ends. This CDR3 has 18 residues. The DNA of the CDR3 is TGTGCCAGCAGCTATACCCTCATGACTGAGCAACTTAATCAGCCCCAGCATTTT. This translates into CASSYTLMTEQLNQPQHF. The whole variable domain, remainder taken from reference TRBV7-3 and TRBJ1-5, is GAGVSQTPSNKVTEKGKYVELRCDPISGHTALYWYRQSLGQGPEFLIYFQGTGAADDSGLPNDRFFAVRPEGSVSTLKIQRTERGDSAVYLCASSYTLMTEQLNQPQHFGDGTRLSIL.